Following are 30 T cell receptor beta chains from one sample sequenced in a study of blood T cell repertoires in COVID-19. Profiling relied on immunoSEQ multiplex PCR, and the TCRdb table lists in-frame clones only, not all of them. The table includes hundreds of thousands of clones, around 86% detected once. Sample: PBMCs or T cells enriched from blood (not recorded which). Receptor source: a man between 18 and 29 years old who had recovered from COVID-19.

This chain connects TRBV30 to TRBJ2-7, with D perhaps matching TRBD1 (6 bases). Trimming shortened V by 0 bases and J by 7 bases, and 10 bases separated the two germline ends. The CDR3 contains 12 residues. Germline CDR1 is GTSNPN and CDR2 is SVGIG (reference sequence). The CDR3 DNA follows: TGTGCCTGGAGTGTACAGGGTGGAGAGCAGTACTTC. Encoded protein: CAWSVQGGEQYF.

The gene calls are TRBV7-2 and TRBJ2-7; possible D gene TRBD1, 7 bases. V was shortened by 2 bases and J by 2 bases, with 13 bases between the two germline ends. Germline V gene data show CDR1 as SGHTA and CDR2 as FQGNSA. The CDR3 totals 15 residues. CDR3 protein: CASSLRVRGAYEQYF. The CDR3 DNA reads TGTGCCAGCAGCTTAAGGGTCAGGGGGGCCTACGAGCAGTACTTC.

The CDR3 DNA reads TGTGCCAGCAATCCAGGGGGCTTAGAGACCCAGTACTTC. Translated: CASNPGGLETQYF. This sequence joins TRBV2 and TRBJ2-5, with 8 bases fitting TRBD1. In germline, CDR1 is SNHLY, CDR2 FYNNEI. CDR3 size: 13 residues. The V gene end was trimmed by 7 bases and the J gene end by 4 bases; junction bases not matched to a gene: 5.

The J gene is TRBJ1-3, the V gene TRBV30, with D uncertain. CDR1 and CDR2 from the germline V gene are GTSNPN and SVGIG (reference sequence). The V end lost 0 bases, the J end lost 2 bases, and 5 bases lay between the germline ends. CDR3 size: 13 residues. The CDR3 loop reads CAWSVSTGNTIYF. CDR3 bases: TGTGCCTGGAGTGTATCCACTGGAAACACCATATATTTT.

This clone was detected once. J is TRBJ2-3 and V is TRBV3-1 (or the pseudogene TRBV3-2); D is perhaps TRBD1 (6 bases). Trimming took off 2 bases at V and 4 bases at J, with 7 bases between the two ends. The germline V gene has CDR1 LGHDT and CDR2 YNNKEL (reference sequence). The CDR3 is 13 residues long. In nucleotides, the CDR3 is TGTGCCAGCAGCCAAAACAGGGCAGATACGCAGTATTTT. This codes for CASSQNRADTQYF.

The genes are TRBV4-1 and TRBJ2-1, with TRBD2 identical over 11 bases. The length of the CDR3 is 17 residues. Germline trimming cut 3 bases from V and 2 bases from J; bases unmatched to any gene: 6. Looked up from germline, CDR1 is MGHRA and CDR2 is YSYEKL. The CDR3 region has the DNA TGCGCCAGCAGCCAGGCAGGGACTAGCGGAACCTACAATGAGCAGTTCTTC. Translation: CASSQAGTSGTYNEQFF.

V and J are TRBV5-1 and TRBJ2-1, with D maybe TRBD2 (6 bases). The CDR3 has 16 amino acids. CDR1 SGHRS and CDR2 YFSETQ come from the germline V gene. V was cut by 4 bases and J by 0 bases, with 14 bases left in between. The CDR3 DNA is TGCGCCAGCAGCCCCGGGACTTCCAGCTCCTACAATGAGCAGTTCTTC. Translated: CASSPGTSSSYNEQFF.

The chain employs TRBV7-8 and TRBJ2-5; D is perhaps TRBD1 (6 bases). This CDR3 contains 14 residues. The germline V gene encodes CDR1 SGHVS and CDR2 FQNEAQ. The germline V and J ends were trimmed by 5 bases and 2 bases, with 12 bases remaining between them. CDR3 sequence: CASSQRTEQETQYF. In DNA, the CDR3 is TGTGCCAGCAGCCAACGGACAGAACAAGAGACCCAGTACTTC.

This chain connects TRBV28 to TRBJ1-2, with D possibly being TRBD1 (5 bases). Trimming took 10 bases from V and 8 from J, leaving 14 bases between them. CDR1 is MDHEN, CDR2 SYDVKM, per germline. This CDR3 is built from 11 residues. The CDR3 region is CATLGGEGYTF. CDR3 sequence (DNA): TGTGCCACCCTTGGAGGGGAAGGCTACACCTTC.

Here the CDR3 DNA reads TGTGCCAGCAGCTTGGGGAGGGCCCGGGTTGATACGCAGTATTTT. Its translation is CASSLGRARVDTQYF. The chain joins TRBV7-6 to TRBJ2-3; 7 bases line up with TRBD2. V was clipped by 3 bases and J by 6 bases; unmatched bases: 9. The CDR3 runs 15 residues. The V gene's germline CDR1 is SGHVS and CDR2 FNYEAQ.

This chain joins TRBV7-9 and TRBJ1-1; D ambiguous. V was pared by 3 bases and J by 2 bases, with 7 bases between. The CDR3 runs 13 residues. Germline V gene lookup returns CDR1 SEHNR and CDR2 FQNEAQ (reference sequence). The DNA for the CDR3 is TGTGCCAGCAGCTTTCGGGATAACACTGAAGCTTTCTTT. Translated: CASSFRDNTEAFF.

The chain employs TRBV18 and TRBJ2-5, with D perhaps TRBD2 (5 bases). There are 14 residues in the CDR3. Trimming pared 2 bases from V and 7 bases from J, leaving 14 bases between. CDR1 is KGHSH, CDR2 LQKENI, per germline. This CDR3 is CASSPSDPGGTQYF. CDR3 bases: TGTGCCAGCTCACCATCGGACCCCGGAGGGACCCAGTACTTC.

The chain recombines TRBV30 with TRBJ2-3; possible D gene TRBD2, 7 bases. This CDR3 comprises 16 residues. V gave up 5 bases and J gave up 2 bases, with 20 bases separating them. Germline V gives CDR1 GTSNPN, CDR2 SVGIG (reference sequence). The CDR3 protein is CAWETAGAFFTDTQYF. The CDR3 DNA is TGTGCCTGGGAAACTGCGGGGGCCTTCTTCACAGATACGCAGTATTTT. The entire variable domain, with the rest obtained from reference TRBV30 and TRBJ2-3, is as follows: SQTIHQWPATLVQPVGSPLSLECTVEGTSNPNLYWYRQAAGRGLQLLFYSVGIGQISSEVPQNLSASRPQDRQFILSSKKLLLSDSGFYLCAWETAGAFFTDTQYFGPGTRLTVL.

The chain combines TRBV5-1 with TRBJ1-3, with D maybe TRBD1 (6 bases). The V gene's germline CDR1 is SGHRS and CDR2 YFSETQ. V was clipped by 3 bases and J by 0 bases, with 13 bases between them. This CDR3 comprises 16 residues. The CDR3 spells CASSSSGHSSGNTIYF. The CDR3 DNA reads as TGCGCCAGCAGCTCATCGGGACACAGCTCTGGAAACACCATATATTTT.

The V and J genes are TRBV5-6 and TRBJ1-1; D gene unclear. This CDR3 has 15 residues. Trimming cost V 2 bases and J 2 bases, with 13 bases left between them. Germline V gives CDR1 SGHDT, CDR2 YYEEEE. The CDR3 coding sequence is TGTGCCAGCAGCTTCTTGTTAGACACCAACACTGAAGCTTTCTTT. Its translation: CASSFLLDTNTEAFF.

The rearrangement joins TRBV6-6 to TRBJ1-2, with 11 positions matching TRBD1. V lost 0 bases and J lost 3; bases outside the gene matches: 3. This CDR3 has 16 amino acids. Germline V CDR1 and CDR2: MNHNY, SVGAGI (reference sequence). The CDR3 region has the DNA TGTGCCAGCAGTTACTCCCCGGGACAGGGGGACTATGGCTACACCTTC. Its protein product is CASSYSPGQGDYGYTF.

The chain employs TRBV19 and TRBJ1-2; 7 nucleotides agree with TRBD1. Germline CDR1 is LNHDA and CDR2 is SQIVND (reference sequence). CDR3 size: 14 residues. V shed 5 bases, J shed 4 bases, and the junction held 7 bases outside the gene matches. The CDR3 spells CASSDHRGSYGYTF. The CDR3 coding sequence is TGTGCCAGTAGTGATCACAGGGGAAGCTATGGCTACACCTTC.

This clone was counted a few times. CDR3: CATSRDAGAGNTIYF. As DNA, the CDR3 is TGTGCCACCAGCAGAGATGCAGGGGCAGGAAACACCATATATTTT. The rearrangement uses TRBV15 and TRBJ1-3; maybe TRBD1 (6 bases). Trimming removed 0 bases at V and 4 bases at J, with 10 bases between. CDR3 size: 15 residues. From germline, CDR1 is LNHNV and CDR2 YYDKDF (reference sequence).

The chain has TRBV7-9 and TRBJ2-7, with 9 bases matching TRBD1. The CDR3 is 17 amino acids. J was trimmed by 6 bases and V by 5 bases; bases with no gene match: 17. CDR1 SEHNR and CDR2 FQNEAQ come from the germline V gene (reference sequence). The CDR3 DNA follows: TGTGCCAGCAGCCACTTGGTTGTGGGGACAGGGTCTCCCGAGCAGTACTTC. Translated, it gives CASSHLVVGTGSPEQYF.

The DNA for the CDR3 is TGTGCCAGCAGTTATACAGGGCCTAATTCACCCCTCCACTTT. This translates into CASSYTGPNSPLHF. The chain is built from TRBV27 and TRBJ1-6; weak D call: TRBD1 (6 bases). Per the germline V gene, CDR1 is MNHEY and CDR2 is SMNVEV (reference sequence). Trimming took 4 bases from V and 6 from J, leaving 10 bases between them. The CDR3 covers 14 residues.

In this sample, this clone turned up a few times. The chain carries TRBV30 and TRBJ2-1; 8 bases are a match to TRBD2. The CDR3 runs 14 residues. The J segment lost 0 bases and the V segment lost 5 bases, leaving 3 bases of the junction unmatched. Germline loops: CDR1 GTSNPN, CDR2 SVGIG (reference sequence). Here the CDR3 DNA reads TGTGCCTGGCGTACTAGCGGCTCCTACAATGAGCAGTTCTTC. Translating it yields CAWRTSGSYNEQFF.

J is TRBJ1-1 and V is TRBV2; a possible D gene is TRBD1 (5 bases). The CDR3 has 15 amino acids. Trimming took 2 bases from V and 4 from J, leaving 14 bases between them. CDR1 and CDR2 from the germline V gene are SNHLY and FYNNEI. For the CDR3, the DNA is TGTGCCAGCAGTGAATACGGGGGATTGTCCACTGAAGCTTTCTTT. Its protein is CASSEYGGLSTEAFF. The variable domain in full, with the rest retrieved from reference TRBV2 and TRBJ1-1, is EPEVTQTPSHQVTQMGQEVILRCVPISNHLYFYWYRQILGQKVEFLVSFYNNEISEKSEIFDDQFSVERPDGSNFTLKIRSTKLEDSAMYFCASSEYGGLSTEAFFGQGTRLTVV.

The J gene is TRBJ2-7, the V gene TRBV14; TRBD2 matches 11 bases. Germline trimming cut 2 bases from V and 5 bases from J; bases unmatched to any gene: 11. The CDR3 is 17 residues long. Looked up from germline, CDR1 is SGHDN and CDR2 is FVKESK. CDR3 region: CASSQRLAGIRRDEQYF. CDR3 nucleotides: TGTGCCAGCAGCCAAAGACTAGCGGGGATCCGCCGGGACGAGCAGTACTTC.

CDR3 sequence: CASSGRQGDYNSPLHF. The DNA for the CDR3 is TGTGCCAGCAGCGGCAGACAGGGGGACTATAATTCACCCCTCCACTTT. This chain connects TRBV7-9 to TRBJ1-6, with TRBD1 matching 9 bases. The germline CDR1 and CDR2 sequences are SEHNR and FQNEAQ (reference sequence). V was clipped by 5 bases and J by 3 bases; unmatched bases: 5. This CDR3 comprises 16 residues.

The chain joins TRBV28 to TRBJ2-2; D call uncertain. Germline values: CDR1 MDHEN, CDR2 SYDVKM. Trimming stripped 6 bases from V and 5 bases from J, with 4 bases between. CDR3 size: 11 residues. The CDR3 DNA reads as TGTGCCAGCAGCTCTACCGGGGAGCTGTTTTTT. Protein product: CASSSTGELFF.

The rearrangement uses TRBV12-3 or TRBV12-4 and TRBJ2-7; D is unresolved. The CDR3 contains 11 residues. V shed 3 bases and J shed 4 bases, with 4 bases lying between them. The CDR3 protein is CASSFEYEQYF. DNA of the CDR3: TGTGCCAGCAGTTTTGAGTACGAGCAGTACTTC.

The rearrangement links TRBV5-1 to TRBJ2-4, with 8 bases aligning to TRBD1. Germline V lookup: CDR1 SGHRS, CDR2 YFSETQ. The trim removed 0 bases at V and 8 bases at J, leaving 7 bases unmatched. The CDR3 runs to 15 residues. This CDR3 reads CASSLVQGATDIQYF. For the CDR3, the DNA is TGCGCCAGCAGCTTGGTTCAGGGGGCGACGGACATTCAGTACTTC.

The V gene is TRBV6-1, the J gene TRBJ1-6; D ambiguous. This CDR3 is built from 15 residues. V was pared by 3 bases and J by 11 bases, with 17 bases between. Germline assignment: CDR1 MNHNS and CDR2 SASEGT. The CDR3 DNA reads TGTGCCAGCAGTGAGAGGCCGTGGATGGTTACACCCCTCCACTTT. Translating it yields CASSERPWMVTPLHF.

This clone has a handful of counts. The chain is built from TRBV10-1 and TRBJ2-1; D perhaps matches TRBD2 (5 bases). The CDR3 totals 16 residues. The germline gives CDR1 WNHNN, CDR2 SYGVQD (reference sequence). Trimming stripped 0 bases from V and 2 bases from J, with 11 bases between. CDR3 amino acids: CASSESGIMPYNEQFF. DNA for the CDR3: TGCGCCAGCAGTGAGTCCGGGATTATGCCCTACAATGAGCAGTTCTTC.

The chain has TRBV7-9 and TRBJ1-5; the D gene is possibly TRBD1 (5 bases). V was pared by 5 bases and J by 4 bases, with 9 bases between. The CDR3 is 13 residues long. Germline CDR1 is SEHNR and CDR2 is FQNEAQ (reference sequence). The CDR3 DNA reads TGTGCCAGCAGCCGGGACTGGAATCAGCCCCAGCATTTT. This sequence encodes CASSRDWNQPQHF.